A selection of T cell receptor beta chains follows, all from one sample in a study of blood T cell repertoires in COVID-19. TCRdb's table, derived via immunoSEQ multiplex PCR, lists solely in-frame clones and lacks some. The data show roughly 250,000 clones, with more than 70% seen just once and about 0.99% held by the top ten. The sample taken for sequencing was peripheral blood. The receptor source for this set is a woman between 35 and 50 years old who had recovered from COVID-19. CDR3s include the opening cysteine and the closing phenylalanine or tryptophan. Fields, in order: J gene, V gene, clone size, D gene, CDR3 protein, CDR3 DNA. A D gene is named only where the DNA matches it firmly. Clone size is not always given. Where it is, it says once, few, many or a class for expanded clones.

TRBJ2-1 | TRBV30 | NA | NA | CAWSGGAGGSYNEQFF | TGTGCCTGGAGTGGGGGGGCAGGGGGCTCCTACAATGAGCAGTTCTTC
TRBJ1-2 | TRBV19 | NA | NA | CASNSANYGYTF | TGTGCCAGTAATTCCGCTAACTATGGCTACACCTTC
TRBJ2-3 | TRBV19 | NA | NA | CASAWGAADTQYF | TGTGCCAGTGCGTGGGGAGCCGCAGATACGCAGTATTTT
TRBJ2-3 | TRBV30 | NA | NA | CAWSLGRDTQYF | TGTGCCTGGAGTCTTGGGAGGGATACGCAGTATTTT
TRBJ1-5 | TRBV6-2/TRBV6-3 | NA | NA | CASRPKYSNQPQHF | TGTGCCAGCAGGCCTAAATATAGCAATCAGCCCCAGCATTTT
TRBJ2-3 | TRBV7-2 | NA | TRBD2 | CASSLGPVAGGSDTQYF | TGTGCCAGCAGCTTAGGGCCGGTAGCGGGAGGGTCGGATACGCAGTATTTT
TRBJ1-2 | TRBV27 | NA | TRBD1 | CASTTGGAGYGYTF | TGTGCCAGCACCACAGGGGGCGCGGGCTATGGCTACACCTTC
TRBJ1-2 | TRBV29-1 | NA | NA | CSATTGGESGYTF | TGCAGCGCTACGACGGGGGGAGAGTCAGGGTACACCTTC
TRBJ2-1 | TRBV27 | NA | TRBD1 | CASRTGGNEQFF | TGTGCCAGCAGAACAGGGGGCAATGAGCAGTTCTTC
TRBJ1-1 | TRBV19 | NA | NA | CASSSGAGANTEAFF | TGTGCCAGTAGTAGTGGGGCAGGGGCGAACACTGAAGCTTTCTTT
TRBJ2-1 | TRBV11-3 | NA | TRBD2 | CASSLGTSGRLGQFF | TGTGCCAGCAGCTTGGGGACTAGCGGGAGGCTGGGGCAGTTCTTC
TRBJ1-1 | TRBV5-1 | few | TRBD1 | CASSGGDRNTEAFF | TGCGCCAGCAGCGGAGGGGACAGGAACACTGAAGCTTTCTTT
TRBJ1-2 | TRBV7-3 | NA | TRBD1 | CASSLTAPRGLTDNYGYTF | TGTGCCAGCAGCTTAACCGCCCCGAGGGGGCTAACGGATAACTATGGCTACACCTTC
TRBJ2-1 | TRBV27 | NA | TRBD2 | CASSFGGRTNEQFF | TGTGCCAGCAGTTTCGGCGGGAGGACCAATGAGCAGTTCTTC
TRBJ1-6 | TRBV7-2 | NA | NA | CASSLGGGNSPLHF | TGTGCCAGCAGCTTGGGAGGAGGTAATTCACCCCTCCACTTT
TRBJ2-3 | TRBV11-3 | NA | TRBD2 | CASVGKREGTDTQYF | TGTGCCAGCGTGGGAAAGCGGGAGGGCACAGATACGCAGTATTTT
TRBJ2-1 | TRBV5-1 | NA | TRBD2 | CASSPGGGNYNEQFF | TGCGCCAGCAGCCCGGGAGGGGGTAACTACAATGAGCAGTTCTTC
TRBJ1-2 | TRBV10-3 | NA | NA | CAISESDAGLGGDGYTF | TGTGCCATCAGTGAGTCGGATGCAGGTCTCGGAGGGGATGGCTACACCTTC
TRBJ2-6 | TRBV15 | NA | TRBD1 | CATSRGTAGANVLTF | TGTGCCACCAGCAGGGGGACAGCGGGGGCCAACGTCCTGACTTTC
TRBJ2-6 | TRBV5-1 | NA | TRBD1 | CASSYPTGTSGANVLTF | TGCGCCAGCAGCTACCCGACAGGGACCTCTGGGGCCAACGTCCTGACTTTC
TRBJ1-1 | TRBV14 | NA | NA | CASSRGGAGSWTEAFF | TGTGCCAGCAGCCGCGGGGGTGCGGGTTCATGGACTGAAGCTTTCTTT
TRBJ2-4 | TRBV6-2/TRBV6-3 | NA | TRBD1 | CASSYPGTASKAKNIQYF | TGTGCCAGCAGTTACCCCGGGACAGCCTCCAAAGCCAAAAACATTCAGTACTTC
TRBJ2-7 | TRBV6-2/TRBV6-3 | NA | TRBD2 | CASSYSGLAGYEQYF | TGTGCCAGCAGTTACTCGGGACTAGCGGGCTACGAGCAGTACTTC
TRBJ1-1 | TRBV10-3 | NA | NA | CAISDGQENTEAFF | TGTGCCATCAGTGACGGTCAGGAGAACACTGAAGCTTTCTTT